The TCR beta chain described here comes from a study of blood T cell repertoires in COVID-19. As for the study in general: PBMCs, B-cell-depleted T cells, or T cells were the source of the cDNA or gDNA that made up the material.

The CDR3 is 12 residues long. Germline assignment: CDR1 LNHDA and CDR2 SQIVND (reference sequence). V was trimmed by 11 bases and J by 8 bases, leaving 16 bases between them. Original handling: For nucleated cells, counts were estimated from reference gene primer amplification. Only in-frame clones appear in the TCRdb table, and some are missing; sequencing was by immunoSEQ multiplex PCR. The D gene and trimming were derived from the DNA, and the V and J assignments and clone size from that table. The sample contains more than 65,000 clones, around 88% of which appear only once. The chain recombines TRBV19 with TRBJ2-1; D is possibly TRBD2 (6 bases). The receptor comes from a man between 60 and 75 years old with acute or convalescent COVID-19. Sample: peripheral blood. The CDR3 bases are TGTGCCTCCCAGGGTTGGGGGGATGAGCAGTTCTTC. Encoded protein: CASQGWGDEQFF.